These 10 T cell receptor beta chains were sequenced from one sample in a study of T cells in Graves' hyperthyroidism and ophthalmopathy. The source material, RNA transcripts, was used to amplify TCR beta CDR3 regions. Carried out on the TCR CDR3, a first-round RT-PCR used the HTBI primer set. TCRdb used MiXCR to reprocess the multiplex PCR reads, holding one entry per CDR3 protein. The sample yields about 400,000 distinct CDR3 sequences, 15% seen once. The sequenced sample was blood. The receptors were sampled from a woman aged 25 to 39 with Graves' hyperthyroidism.

CDR3 sequence: CASGKLTF. DNA for the CDR3: TGTGCCAGCGGGAAGCTCACCTTC. The rearrangement links TRBV28 to TRBJ1-2; no clear D gene. Germline V gene sequence: CDR1 MDHEN, CDR2 SYDVKM. CDR3 length: 8 amino acids. V was pared by 8 bases and J by 13 bases, with 8 bases between.

The sample holds many counts of this clonotype. The chain employs TRBV28 and TRBJ2-1; 11 positions match TRBD1. V shed 3 bases, J shed 6 bases, and the junction held 4 bases outside the gene matches. This CDR3 spans 15 amino acids. Germline lookup yields CDR1 MDHEN and CDR2 SYDVKM. The CDR3 DNA reads TGTGCCAGCAGTTTGCCCGGGACAGGGGGCAATGAGCAGTTCTTC. Its translation is CASSLPGTGGNEQFF.

This clonotype was recorded at least ten times. The J gene is TRBJ2-7, the V gene TRBV18; possible D gene TRBD2, 6 bases. The germline V gene has CDR1 KGHSH and CDR2 LQKENI. This CDR3 has 13 residues. The germline V and J ends were trimmed by 3 bases and 7 bases, with 13 bases remaining between them. The DNA for the CDR3 is TGTGCCAGCTCACCGCCGGGACTGGGAGAGCAGTACTTC. It codes for CASSPPGLGEQYF.

This clonotype showed up just a few times. The chain carries TRBV20-1 and TRBJ2-5; TRBD2 agrees at 7 bases. V trimming: 4 bases; J trimming: 6 bases; junction bases outside the gene matches: 5. From germline, CDR1 is DFQATT and CDR2 SNEGSKA (reference sequence). The CDR3 is 12 amino acids. The CDR3 region is CSAKGGSKTQYF. The DNA of the CDR3 is TGCAGTGCTAAGGGCGGGAGTAAGACCCAGTACTTC.

This clonotype was seen ten or more times. The J gene is TRBJ1-1, the V gene TRBV5-5, with a weak D call TRBD1 (5 bases). Trimming took 0 bases from V and 4 from J, leaving 10 bases between them. The germline gives CDR1 SGHKS, CDR2 YYEKEE (reference sequence). CDR3 length: 14 amino acids. CDR3 nucleotide sequence: TGTGCCAGCAGCTTGGATCAGGGCCCCACTGAAGCTTTCTTT. Amino acids: CASSLDQGPTEAFF.

This clonotype was observed once. The CDR3, as DNA: TGTGCCAGCAGTCAGGTGACAGTGGGGATCTATGGCTACACCTTC. This codes for CASSQVTVGIYGYTF. The V call is TRBV6-1, the J call TRBJ1-2; a weak D match, TRBD1 (5 bases). Germline V lookup: CDR1 MNHNS, CDR2 SASEGT. V lost 5 bases, J lost 4 bases, and 17 bases lay in between. The length of the CDR3 is 15 residues.

This clonotype was counted a few times. The chain recombines TRBV6-1 with TRBJ1-5; D unclear. Trimming cost V 6 bases and J 0 bases, with 12 bases left between them. The CDR3 consists of 15 residues. CDR1 is MNHNS and CDR2 is SASEGT in the germline V gene. CDR3 coding DNA: TGTGCCAGCAGAGATACTACGTATAGCAATCAGCCCCAGCATTTT. It specifies CASRDTTYSNQPQHF.

The genes are TRBV29-1 and TRBJ2-6; D unresolved. Germline CDR1 and CDR2: SQVTM and ANQGSEA. Trimming shortened V by 4 bases and J by 2 bases, and 6 bases separated the two germline ends. This CDR3 is 13 amino acids long. The CDR3 here is CSVGPTGANVLTF. CDR3 bases: TGCAGCGTTGGCCCCACTGGGGCCAACGTCCTGACTTTC.

This rearrangement joins TRBV12-3 or TRBV12-4 to TRBJ2-1, with 7 bases matching TRBD1. The J segment lost 15 bases and the V segment lost 6 bases, leaving 8 bases of the junction unmatched. The CDR3 is made up of 11 amino acids. CDR3: CASSPGTDGFF. DNA for the CDR3: TGTGCCAGCAGCCCAGGGACAGATGGGTTCTTC.

This clonotype was seen repeatedly, ten times or more. The rearrangement uses TRBV3-1 and TRBJ2-1; 7 bases match TRBD2. The J segment lost 0 bases and the V segment lost 4 bases, leaving 12 bases of the junction unmatched. Germline V CDR1 and CDR2: LGHDT, YNNKEL (reference sequence). The CDR3 contains 18 residues. The CDR3 DNA is TGTGCCAGCAGCCCCTTCTCTAGCGGATCCAGCTCCTACAATGAGCAGTTCTTC. It translates to CASSPFSSGSSSYNEQFF.